The present T cell receptor (beta chain) was sequenced within a study of T cell responses to AZD1222 COVID-19 vaccine. The CDR3 totals 13 residues. J lost 7 bases, V lost 8 bases, and 10 bases had no gene match. Germline V lookup: CDR1 SGHVS, CDR2 FNYEAQ. TCRdb's table, derived via immunoSEQ multiplex PCR, lists solely in-frame clones and lacks some. This table holds 95,000 to 100,000 clones, 89% found once. The chain uses TRBV7-6 and TRBJ2-7, with 8 bases identical to TRBD2. The source is an adult in good health. The sample here was peripheral blood, taken on day 0 of AZD1222 vaccination. CDR3 region: CASVQAGGREQYF. CDR3 DNA: TGTGCCAGCGTCCAGGCGGGGGGTCGTGAGCAGTACTTC.